There are a few counts of the clone carrying this TCR beta chain. Trimming cost V 1 base and J 6 bases; bases outside gene matches: 2. CDR3 size: 13 residues. Germline CDR1 is MGHRA and CDR2 is YSYEKL. As handled by the study authors: Cell counts per sample came from amplifying reference gene primers. TCRdb keeps only in-frame clones here, not all; method: immunoSEQ multiplex PCR. The DNA gave D and trimming, while V, J and clone size come from that table. The sample includes some 220,000 clones, approximately 86% of them seen just once. These data originate in a study of blood T cell repertoires in COVID-19. Study details: Spain, Italy and the United States supplied samples that represented acute and convalescent COVID-19. Nucleic acid was either cDNA or gDNA, and it came from T cells, B-cell-depleted T cells, or PBMCs.

The gene calls are TRBV4-1 and TRBJ2-7, with TRBD1 matching over 8 bases. The sequence was collected from a woman aged 55-75 years with active or convalescent COVID-19. The specimen was peripheral blood. The CDR3 loop is CASSQGQGSEQYF. The CDR3 DNA follows: TGCGCCAGCAGCCAAGGACAGGGGAGCGAGCAGTACTTC.